This T cell receptor (beta chain) was sequenced during a study of beta chain features in type 1 diabetes. For the study at large: Sorted cells, about 99 million in number, were examined across all samples.

This CDR3 is 14 amino acids long. The germline CDR1 and CDR2 sequences are LNHDA and SQIVND (reference sequence). Trimming pared 4 bases from V and 0 bases from J, leaving 9 bases between. Study-level points and caveats: A moderate, significant TCRB CDR3 shortening appeared in type 1 diabetes across four CD4+ subsets.

As every portion of the isolated RNA was reverse transcribed, the sequencing read expressed TCRB transcripts. Method: immunoSEQ multiplex PCR; TCRdb's copy keeps in-frame clones and lacks some. The repertoire includes 250,000 to 350,000 clones, around 10% of them detected once, and 0.015% sits in the top ten. This clone was found a few times. The target antigen is unknown. Sequenced material: naive CD4+ T cells from blood. This clonotype originated in a woman between 25 and 40 years old in good health. This chain links TRBV19 with TRBJ1-1, with D tentatively TRBD1 (5 bases). The CDR3 DNA sequence: TGTGCCAGTAGTACCCGGACACTGAACACTGAAGCTTTCTTT. It encodes CASSTRTLNTEAFF.